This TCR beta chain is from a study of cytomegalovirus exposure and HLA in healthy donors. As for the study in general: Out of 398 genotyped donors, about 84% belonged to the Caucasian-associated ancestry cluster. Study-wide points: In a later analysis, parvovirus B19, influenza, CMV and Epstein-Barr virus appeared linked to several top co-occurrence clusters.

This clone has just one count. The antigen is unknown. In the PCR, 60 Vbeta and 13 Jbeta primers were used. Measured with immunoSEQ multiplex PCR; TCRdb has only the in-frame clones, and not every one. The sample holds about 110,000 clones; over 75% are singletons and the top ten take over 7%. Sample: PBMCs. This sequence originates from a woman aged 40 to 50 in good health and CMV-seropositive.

The CDR3 DNA reads as TGTGCCAGCAGCTTAGGCATGAGTTACGAGCAGTACTTC. This encodes CASSLGMSYEQYF. The chain links TRBV7-6 to TRBJ2-7; D unresolved. This CDR3 spans 13 amino acids. V was clipped by 1 base and J by 4 bases, with 8 bases between them. Per germline, CDR1 SGHVS and CDR2 FNYEAQ.